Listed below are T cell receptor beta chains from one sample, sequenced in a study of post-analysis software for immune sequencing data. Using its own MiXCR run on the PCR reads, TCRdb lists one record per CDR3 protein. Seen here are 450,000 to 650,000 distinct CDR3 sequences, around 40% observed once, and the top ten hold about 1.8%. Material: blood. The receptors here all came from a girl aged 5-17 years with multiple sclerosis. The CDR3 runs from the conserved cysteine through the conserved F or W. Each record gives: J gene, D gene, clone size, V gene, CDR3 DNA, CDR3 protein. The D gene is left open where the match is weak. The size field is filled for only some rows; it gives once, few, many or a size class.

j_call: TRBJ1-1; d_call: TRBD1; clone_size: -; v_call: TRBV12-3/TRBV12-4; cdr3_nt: TGTGCCAGCAGTACGGGACAGGGGAGCCTCGAGGCTTTCTTT; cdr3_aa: CASSTGQGSLEAFF
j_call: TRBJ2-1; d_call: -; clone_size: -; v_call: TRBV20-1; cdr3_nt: TGCAGTGCTTCTCACTCGGCAGGGTCGAAGGTATACAATGAGCAGTTCTTC; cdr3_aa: CSASHSAGSKVYNEQFF
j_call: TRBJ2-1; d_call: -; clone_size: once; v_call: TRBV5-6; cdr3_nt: TGTGCCAGCAGCCCCGAGGGGTCAAGGGGTGACAATGAGCAGTTCTTC; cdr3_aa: CASSPEGSRGDNEQFF
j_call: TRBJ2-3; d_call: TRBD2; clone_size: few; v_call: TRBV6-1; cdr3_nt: TGTGCCAGCAGTGTAACTAGCGGGAGTGCAGATACGCAGTATTTT; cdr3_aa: CASSVTSGSADTQYF
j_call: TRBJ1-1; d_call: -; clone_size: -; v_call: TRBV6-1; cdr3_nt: TGTGCCAGCGAACCCGACGGGGTGGAGTACACTGAAGCTTTCTTT; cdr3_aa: CASEPDGVEYTEAFF
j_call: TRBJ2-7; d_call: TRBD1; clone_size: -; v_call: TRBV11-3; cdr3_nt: TGTGCCAGCAGCCGGGACAGAGTTCTCTACGAGCAGTACTTC; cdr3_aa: CASSRDRVLYEQYF
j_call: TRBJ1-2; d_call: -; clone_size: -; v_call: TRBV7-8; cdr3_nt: TGTGCCAGCAGCTTAGCTCAGGGCAAGAATGGCTACACCTTC; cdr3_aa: CASSLAQGKNGYTF
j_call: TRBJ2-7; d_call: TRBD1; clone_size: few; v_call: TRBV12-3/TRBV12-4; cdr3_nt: TGTGCCAGCCAGGGACAGGGATATTACGAGCAGTACTTC; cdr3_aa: CASQGQGYYEQYF
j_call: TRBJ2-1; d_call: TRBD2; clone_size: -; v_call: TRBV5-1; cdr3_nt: TGCGCCAGCAGCACGGACCCTACGGGGGGCTCCTACAATGAGCAGTTCTTC; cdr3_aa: CASSTDPTGGSYNEQFF
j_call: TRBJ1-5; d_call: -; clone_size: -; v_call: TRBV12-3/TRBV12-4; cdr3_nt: TGTGCCAGCAGTAGTTTTGAGCCCCAGCATTTT; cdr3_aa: CASSSFEPQHF
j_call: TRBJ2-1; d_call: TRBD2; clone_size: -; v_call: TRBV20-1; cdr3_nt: TGCAGTGCCCCCCATGGAGCGGGAGGAGGCTACAATGAGCAGTTCTTC; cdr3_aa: CSAPHGAGGGYNEQFF
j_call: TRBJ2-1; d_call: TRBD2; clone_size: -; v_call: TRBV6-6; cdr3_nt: TGTGCCAGCAGATCATCTAGCGGTAGCTCCTACAATGAGCAGTTCTTC; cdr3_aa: CASRSSSGSSYNEQFF
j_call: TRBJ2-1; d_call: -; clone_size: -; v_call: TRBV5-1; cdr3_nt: TGCGCCAGCCGCCTGGGACGGCCATACAATGAGCAGTTCTTC; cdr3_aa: CASRLGRPYNEQFF
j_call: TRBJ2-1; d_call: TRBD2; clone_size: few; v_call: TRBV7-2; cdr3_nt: TGTGCCAGCAGCTCACAAGCGGGACGGCGGTCCAATGAGCAGTTCTTC; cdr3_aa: CASSSQAGRRSNEQFF
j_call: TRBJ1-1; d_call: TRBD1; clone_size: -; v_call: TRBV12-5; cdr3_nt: TGTGCTAGTGGTTCAAACAGGGGCCTAAACACTGAAGCTTTCTTT; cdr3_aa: CASGSNRGLNTEAFF
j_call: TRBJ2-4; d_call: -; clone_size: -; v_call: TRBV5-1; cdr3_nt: TGCGCCAGCAGCCTCTCCGGGTCTCTAGCCAAAAACATTCAGTACTTC; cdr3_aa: CASSLSGSLAKNIQYF
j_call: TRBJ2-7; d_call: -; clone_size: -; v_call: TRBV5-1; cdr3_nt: TGCGCCAGCAGCATCCGGGACACTTACGAGCAGTACTTC; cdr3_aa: CASSIRDTYEQYF
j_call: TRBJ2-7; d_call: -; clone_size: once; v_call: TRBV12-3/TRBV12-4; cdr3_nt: TGTGCCAGCAGGCAGGGATTCTCCGAGCAGTACTTC; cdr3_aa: CASRQGFSEQYF
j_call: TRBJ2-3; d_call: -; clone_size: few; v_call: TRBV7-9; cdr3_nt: TGTGCCAGCAGCTTAAAAAACACAGATACGCAGTATTTT; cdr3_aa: CASSLKNTDTQYF
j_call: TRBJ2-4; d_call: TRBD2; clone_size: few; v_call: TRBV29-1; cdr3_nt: TGCAGCGTTGGGGCGGGAGAGCAGTACTTC; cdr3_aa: CSVGAGEQYF
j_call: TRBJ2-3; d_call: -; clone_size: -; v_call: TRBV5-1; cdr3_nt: TGCGCCAGCAGCTTTGGGACATCCCCCGATACGCAGTATTTT; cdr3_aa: CASSFGTSPDTQYF
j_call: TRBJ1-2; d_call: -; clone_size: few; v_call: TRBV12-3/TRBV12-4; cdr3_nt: TGTGCCAGCAGTTTCTATCTCGGACGGTCAGATAACTATGGCTACACCTTC; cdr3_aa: CASSFYLGRSDNYGYTF
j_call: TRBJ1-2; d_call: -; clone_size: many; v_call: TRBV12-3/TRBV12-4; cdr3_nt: TGTGCCAGCAGTTTAGGGGGGGCCTTTAGCTATGGCTACACCTTC; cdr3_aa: CASSLGGAFSYGYTF
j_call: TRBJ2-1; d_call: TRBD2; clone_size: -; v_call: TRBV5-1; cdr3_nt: TGCGCCAGCAGCTTGGTCCGGACTAGCGGTGACTCCTACAATGAGCAGTTCTTC; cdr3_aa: CASSLVRTSGDSYNEQFF
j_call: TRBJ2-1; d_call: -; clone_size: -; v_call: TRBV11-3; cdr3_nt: TGTGCCAGCAGCCCCTTCTCCTACAATGAGCAGTTCTTC; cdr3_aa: CASSPFSYNEQFF
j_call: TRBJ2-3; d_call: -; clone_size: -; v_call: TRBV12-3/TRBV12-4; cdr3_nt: TGTGCCAGCAGTTTTAGCGACACAGATACGCAGTATTTT; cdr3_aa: CASSFSDTDTQYF
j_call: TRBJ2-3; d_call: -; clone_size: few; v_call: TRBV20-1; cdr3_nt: TGCAGTGCTAGAGAGGCGGGGGCGCCGGGGGATACGCAGTATTTT; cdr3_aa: CSAREAGAPGDTQYF
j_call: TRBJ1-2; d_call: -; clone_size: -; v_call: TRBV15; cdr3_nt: TGTGCCACCAGCAGAGGGGAAGTAGGACAGACTCTCTATGGCTACACCTTC; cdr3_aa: CATSRGEVGQTLYGYTF
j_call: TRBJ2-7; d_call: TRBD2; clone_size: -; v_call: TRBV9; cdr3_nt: TGTGCCAGCAGCGTAGCATCTAGCGGCACCTACGAGCAGTACTTC; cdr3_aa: CASSVASSGTYEQYF
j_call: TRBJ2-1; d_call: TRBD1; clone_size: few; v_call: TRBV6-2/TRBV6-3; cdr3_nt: TGTGCCAGCAGCAGTCCGACAGGGGGTCCCTACAATGAGCAGTTCTTC; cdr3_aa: CASSSPTGGPYNEQFF
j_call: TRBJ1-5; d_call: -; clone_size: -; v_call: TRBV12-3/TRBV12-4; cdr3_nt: TGTGCCAGCAGTCCCGGCATCCAGCCCCAGCATTTT; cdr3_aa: CASSPGIQPQHF
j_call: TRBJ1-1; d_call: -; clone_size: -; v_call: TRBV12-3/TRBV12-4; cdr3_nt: TGTGCCAGCAGTTTAGGTGCAGGGGTGAACACTGAAGCTTTCTTT; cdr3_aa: CASSLGAGVNTEAFF
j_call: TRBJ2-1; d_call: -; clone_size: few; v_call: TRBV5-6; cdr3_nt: TGTGCCAGCAGCAGGGGCCTCTCGGGTGAGCAGTTCTTC; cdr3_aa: CASSRGLSGEQFF
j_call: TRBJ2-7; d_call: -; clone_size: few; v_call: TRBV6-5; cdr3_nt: TGTGCCAGCAGTTACTCGAGAGGGGGGTGGCTCTACGAGCAGTACTTC; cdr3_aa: CASSYSRGGWLYEQYF
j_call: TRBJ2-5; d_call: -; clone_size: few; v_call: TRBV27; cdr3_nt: TGTGCCAGCAGTTTACTAGGACGGCAAGAGACCCAGTACTTC; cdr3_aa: CASSLLGRQETQYF
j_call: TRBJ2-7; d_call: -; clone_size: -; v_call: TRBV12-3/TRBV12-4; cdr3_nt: TGTACCAGCAGTTTAAGCTCTCCCTTAATCACAGGATCCTACGAGCAGTACTTC; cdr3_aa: CTSSLSSPLITGSYEQYF
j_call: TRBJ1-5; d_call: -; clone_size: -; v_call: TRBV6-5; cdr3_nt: TGTGCCAGCAGTTACTCGAGGGGAGGCAATCAGCCCCAGCATTTT; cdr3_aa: CASSYSRGGNQPQHF
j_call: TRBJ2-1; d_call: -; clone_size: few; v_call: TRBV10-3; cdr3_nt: TGTGCCATCAGGGGGCCAGGGAATGAGCAGTTCTTC; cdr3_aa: CAIRGPGNEQFF
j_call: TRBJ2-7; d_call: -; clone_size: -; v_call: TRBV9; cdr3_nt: TGTGCCAGCAGCCCTATCGGGACTCCCAATGAGCAGTACTTC; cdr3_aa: CASSPIGTPNEQYF
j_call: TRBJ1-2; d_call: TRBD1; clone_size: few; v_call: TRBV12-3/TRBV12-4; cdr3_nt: TGTGCCAGCAGGACAACCGGGACAGGAAGGTATGGCTACACCTTC; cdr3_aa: CASRTTGTGRYGYTF
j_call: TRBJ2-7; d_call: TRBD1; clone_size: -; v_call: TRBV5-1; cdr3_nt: TGCCCCAGCAGCTCGCTCCCCCGGGACAGGGGACGGTACGAGCAGTACTTC; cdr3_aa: CPSSSLPRDRGRYEQYF
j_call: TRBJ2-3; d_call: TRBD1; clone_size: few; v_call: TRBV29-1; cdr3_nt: TGCAGCGTTGAGGGACAGTACACAGATACGCAGTATTTT; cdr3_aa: CSVEGQYTDTQYF
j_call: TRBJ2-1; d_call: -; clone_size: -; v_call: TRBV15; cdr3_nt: TGTGCCACCAGCAGACTCCACGAGGCTAGCCCATTGGGTGAGCAGTTCTTC; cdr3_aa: CATSRLHEASPLGEQFF
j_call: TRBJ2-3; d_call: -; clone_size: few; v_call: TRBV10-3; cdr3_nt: TGTGCCATCAGTGAGGCCTTATCAGACACCACAGATACGCAGTATTTT; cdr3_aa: CAISEALSDTTDTQYF
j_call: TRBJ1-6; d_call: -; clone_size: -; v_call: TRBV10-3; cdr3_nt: TGTGCCATCAGTGGTCAATTCGGGGCCACCCTCTCCTATAATTCACCCCTCCACTTT; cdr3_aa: CAISGQFGATLSYNSPLHF
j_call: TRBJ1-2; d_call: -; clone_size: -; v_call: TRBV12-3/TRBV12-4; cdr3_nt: TGTGCCAGCAGTCCCCGCGGCTCCTCCGCTCCTTATGGCTACACCTTC; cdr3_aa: CASSPRGSSAPYGYTF
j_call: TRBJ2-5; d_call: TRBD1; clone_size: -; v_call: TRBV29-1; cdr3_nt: TGCAGCGTTGAACTAAAGGACAGGGTGCAAGAGACCCAGTACTTC; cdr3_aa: CSVELKDRVQETQYF
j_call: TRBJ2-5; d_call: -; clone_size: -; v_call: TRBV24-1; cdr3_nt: TGTGCCACCAGTGATTTGAAATCGGAGATAGAGACCCAGTACTTC; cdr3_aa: CATSDLKSEIETQYF